Listed here are 29 T cell receptor beta chains from one sample, sequenced in a study of blood T cells in healthy people across ages. Through a sample-barcoded 5' primer and a J-beta primer mix, a second PCR was run for roughly 7 to 11 cycles. Using its own MiXCR run on the 5' RACE reads, TCRdb lists one record per CDR3 protein. Of hundreds of thousands of distinct CDR3 sequences listed, under 45% are singletons. Sequences were obtained from blood. The origin of the receptors is a man aged 55 to 70 in good health.

This clonotype appeared many times. The chain combines TRBV20-1 with TRBJ2-7; unclear D gene. V was cut by 2 bases and J by 2 bases, with 13 bases left in between. Germline V gene sequence: CDR1 DFQATT, CDR2 SNEGSKA (reference sequence). The CDR3 has 14 residues. CDR3 loop: CSARSKDTPYEQYF. The CDR3 DNA reads TGCAGTGCTAGAAGCAAAGACACTCCCTACGAGCAGTACTTC.

This chain joins TRBV2 and TRBJ2-5; D ambiguous. Judging by the DNA end, TRBJ2-7 fits better; the J call may be wrong. The CDR3 contains 15 residues. The germline gives CDR1 SNHLY, CDR2 FYNNEI. As DNA, the CDR3 is TGTGCCAGCAGTGAAGCTGTGTACCCGAGGTACGAGCAGTACTTC. Translating gives CASSEAVYPRYEQYF.

This clonotype turned up a few times. The V and J genes are TRBV29-1 and TRBJ1-2, with no clear D. Germline V gene data show CDR1 as SQVTM and CDR2 as ANQGSEA. CDR3 length: 13 residues. The V gene lost 7 bases and the J gene lost 8 bases, with 20 bases spanning the gap. CDR3 amino acids: CSAREGGPLGYTF. The DNA of the CDR3 is TGCAGCGCCCGAGAGGGCGGCCCTTTAGGCTACACCTTC.

This chain links TRBV5-1 with TRBJ2-7; the match to TRBD1 covers 7 bases. The CDR3 totals 15 residues. Trimming at V came to 1 base and at J to 4 bases, leaving 8 bases not matched to a gene. The germline V gene encodes CDR1 SGHRS and CDR2 YFSETQ. CDR3 residues: CASSLPGTAKYEQYF. The CDR3 region has the DNA TGCGCCAGCAGCTTGCCGGGGACAGCGAAATACGAGCAGTACTTC.

The chain combines TRBV4-1 with TRBJ2-1; 7 positions match TRBD2. The V segment lost 3 bases and the J segment 2 bases; nucleotides outside the gene matches: 10. The CDR3 has 17 amino acids. Germline V CDR1 and CDR2: MGHRA, YSYEKL. CDR3 sequence reads: CASSHVNIGRAYNEQFF. The CDR3 DNA reads as TGCGCCAGCAGCCACGTGAATATTGGGAGGGCCTACAATGAGCAGTTCTTC.

The J gene is TRBJ1-1, the V gene TRBV12-5; no firm D call. This CDR3 contains 14 residues. The germline V and J ends were trimmed by 2 bases and 0 bases, with 7 bases remaining between them. Per the germline V gene, CDR1 is LGHNT and CDR2 is FRNRAP. This CDR3 is CASGLPTLNTEAFF. The DNA of the CDR3 is TGTGCTAGTGGTTTGCCAACATTGAACACTGAAGCTTTCTTT.

This clonotype was detected a few times. The chain joins TRBV20-1 to TRBJ2-4, with 7 nucleotides matching TRBD2. CDR1 DFQATT and CDR2 SNEGSKA come from the germline V gene (reference sequence). With 6 bases clipped from V and 7 bases from J, the junction kept 9 bases outside the gene matches. The CDR3 consists of 13 residues. The DNA of the CDR3 is TGCAGTGCAGCTACTAGCGCCCCCAACATTCAGTACTTC. Encoded protein: CSAATSAPNIQYF.

The rearrangement links TRBV7-6 to TRBJ2-4; possibly TRBD1 for D (6 bases). The J call may not be correct, given that the DNA end is closer to TRBJ2-7. Germline V gene data show CDR1 as SGHVS and CDR2 as FNYEAQ. There are 14 residues in the CDR3. CDR3 nucleotide sequence: TGTGCCAGCAGCTCCGGGACACGTCGCTACGAGCAGTACTTC. Translated, it gives CASSSGTRRYEQYF.

This clonotype was recorded once. The gene calls are TRBV5-6 and TRBJ1-2; no clear D gene. The CDR3 is 15 amino acids. Germline CDR1 reads SGHDT; CDR2 reads YYEEEE. The V end was cut by 1 base, the J end by 7 bases, with 17 bases between. CDR3: CASSLSPSELSGYTF. As DNA, the CDR3 is TGTGCCAGCAGCTTGTCACCCAGCGAACTATCTGGCTACACCTTC.

CDR3 nucleotides: TGTGCCAGCAGCCCCTTGTCGGCAGGGGCGCTAGGTGAAAAACTGTTTTTT. Translated: CASSPLSAGALGEKLFF. V and J are TRBV6-6 and TRBJ1-4, with D maybe TRBD1 (6 bases). Germline V lookup: CDR1 MNHNY, CDR2 SVGAGI (reference sequence). Trimming shortened V by 6 bases and J by 7 bases, and 24 bases separated the two germline ends. The CDR3 runs to 17 residues.

The sample holds many counts of this clonotype. This chain links TRBV28 with TRBJ1-4, with TRBD1 matching 9 bases. V dropped 6 bases and J dropped 7; count of bases not matched to a gene: 21. The CDR3 totals 19 residues. The germline V gene encodes CDR1 MDHEN and CDR2 SYDVKM. CDR3 residues: CASRGQGRYNKIALEKLFF. The CDR3 coding sequence is TGTGCCAGCAGGGGACAGGGCCGCTATAATAAGATCGCTCTTGAAAAACTGTTTTTT. Filled out from reference TRBV28 and TRBJ1-4, the complete variable domain reads DVKVTQSSRYLVKRTGEKVFLECVQDMDHENMFWYRQDPGLGLRLIYFSYDVKMKEKGDIPEGYSVSREKKERFSLILESASTNQTSMYLCASRGQGRYNKIALEKLFFGSGTQLSVL.

This clonotype was observed a few times. The V gene is TRBV6-5, the J gene TRBJ2-7; 11 bases fit TRBD1. Per the germline V gene, CDR1 is MNHEY and CDR2 is SVGAGI. The CDR3 runs to 16 residues. Germline trimming cut 2 bases from V and 4 bases from J; bases unmatched to any gene: 7. CDR3 DNA: TGTGCCAGCAGTTACCGTGGACAGGGGGCGCAGTACGAGCAGTACTTC. Translation gives CASSYRGQGAQYEQYF.

The gene calls are TRBV20-1 and TRBJ1-1; D is unclear. V gave up 0 bases and J gave up 2 bases, with 10 bases separating them. This CDR3 is 14 amino acids long. Germline V gene sequence: CDR1 DFQATT, CDR2 SNEGSKA (reference sequence). Here the CDR3 DNA reads TGCAGTGCTAGAGATCCTGCAATAAACACTGAAGCTTTCTTT. Protein: CSARDPAINTEAFF.

The chain links TRBV5-1 to TRBJ1-2; D unresolved. Trimming removed 1 base at V and 8 bases at J, with 12 bases between. CDR1 is SGHRS, CDR2 YFSETQ, per germline. The CDR3 has 13 residues. CDR3 sequence reads: CASSLQPENGYTF. The CDR3 DNA sequence: TGCGCCAGCAGCTTGCAGCCCGAGAACGGCTACACCTTC.

The genes are TRBV27 and TRBJ1-1; TRBD1 aligns across 7 bases. The CDR3 has 15 residues. The germline CDR1 and CDR2 sequences are MNHEY and SMNVEV (reference sequence). Losses at the gene ends were 3 bases for V and 5 bases for J; bases not matched to a gene: 9. The CDR3 DNA reads TGTGCCAGCAGTTTTCAGGGACAGCATGGGACTGAAGCTTTCTTT. Protein product: CASSFQGQHGTEAFF.

There are a few counts of this clonotype. This chain joins TRBV6-5 and TRBJ2-7; TRBD1 aligns across 9 bases. After removal of 2 bases from V and 2 bases from J, the junction contained 10 bases not matched to a gene. CDR3 length equals 17 residues. Per germline, CDR1 MNHEY and CDR2 SVGAGI. The CDR3: CASSYLSQGAGAYEQYF. In nucleotides, the CDR3 is TGTGCCAGCAGTTACCTATCACAGGGGGCAGGCGCCTACGAGCAGTACTTC.

On this clonotype: The junction departs from germline at one end; a sequencing error may be responsible. This chain joins TRBV12-3 or TRBV12-4 and TRBJ2-3, with D uncertain. This CDR3 contains 17 residues. CDR3 sequence reads: CASSLVGSKTRTDTQYF. DNA for the CDR3: TGCGCCAGCAGCCTGGTGGGTAGCAAAACCCGCACAGATACGCAGTATTTT.

This rearrangement joins TRBV4-1 to TRBJ1-1; D call uncertain. The V end lost 1 base, the J end lost 1 base, and 19 bases lay between the germline ends. Germline assignment: CDR1 MGHRA and CDR2 YSYEKL. This CDR3 is built from 18 residues. The CDR3 reads CASSQGVASTTKNTEAFF. Here the CDR3 DNA reads TGCGCCAGCAGCCAAGGCGTAGCGAGCACAACCAAGAACACTGAAGCTTTCTTT.

This sequence joins TRBV29-1 and TRBJ1-4; D call uncertain. This CDR3 is 13 amino acids long. Germline V CDR1 and CDR2: SQVTM, ANQGSEA. V lost 0 bases and J lost 6, with 8 bases in between. CDR3 in amino acids: CSVEEGIDEKLFF. Here the CDR3 DNA reads TGCAGCGTTGAAGAGGGGATTGATGAAAAACTGTTTTTT.

The chain has TRBV6-5 and TRBJ2-2; TRBD2 might be the D (7 bases). The V end lost 0 bases, the J end lost 7 bases, and 12 bases lay between the germline ends. CDR1 MNHEY and CDR2 SVGAGI come from the germline V gene. The CDR3 has 15 amino acids. CDR3 residues: CASSYSGGLDGELFF. For the CDR3, the DNA is TGTGCCAGCAGTTACTCCGGGGGGCTGGACGGGGAGCTGTTTTTT.

This clonotype was seen more than once but under ten times. This chain links TRBV15 with TRBJ2-3; no firm D call. Trimming left V 2 bases short and J 2 bases short, with 2 bases between. Germline CDR1 and CDR2: LNHNV and YYDKDF (reference sequence). The CDR3 covers 12 residues. The CDR3 DNA is TGTGCCACCAGCAGATTCACAGATACGCAGTATTTT. Translated, it gives CATSRFTDTQYF.

This clonotype was picked up one time. V is TRBV9 and J is TRBJ1-1, with D perhaps matching TRBD1 (6 bases). V was clipped by 0 bases and J by 4 bases, with 10 bases between them. This CDR3 is 14 amino acids long. From germline, CDR1 is SGDLS and CDR2 YYNGEE. CDR3 DNA: TGTGCCAGCAGCGTAGAGGGGGGTAGCACTGAAGCTTTCTTT. Its translation: CASSVEGGSTEAFF.

J is TRBJ2-5 and V is TRBV18; D gene ambiguous. This CDR3 is built from 14 residues. Between the trimmed V and J ends, which lost 2 bases and 5 bases, there was a span of 12 bases. The germline gives CDR1 KGHSH, CDR2 LQKENI. Written as DNA, the CDR3 is TGTGCCAGCTCACCATCCCCAGGACCGGAGACCCAGTACTTC. As protein: CASSPSPGPETQYF. Looking up the rest from reference TRBV18 and TRBJ2-5 gives the full variable domain: NAGVMQNPRHLVRRRGQEARLRCSPMKGHSHVYWYRQLPEEGLKFMVYLQKENIIDESGMPKERFSAEFPKEGPSILRIQQVVRGDSAAYFCASSPSPGPETQYFGPGTRLLVL.

This clonotype was observed a few times. The chain carries TRBV6-4 and TRBJ2-3; tentatively, D is TRBD2 (5 bases). Germline CDR1 reads MRHNA; CDR2 reads SNTAGT. This CDR3 is 13 amino acids long. The V and J ends lost 2 bases and 6 bases respectively, with 9 bases between them. The CDR3 region has the DNA TGTGCCAGCAGTGACAGGTCGGGGGATACGCAGTATTTT. It encodes CASSDRSGDTQYF.

V usage is TRBV12-5 and J usage is TRBJ2-3; TRBD1 matches 10 bases. Germline assignment: CDR1 LGHNT and CDR2 FRNRAP. This CDR3 spans 17 amino acids. The V gene end was trimmed by 4 bases and the J gene end by 4 bases; junction bases not matched to a gene: 11. The CDR3 here is CASGSTRDRGLADTQYF. As DNA, the CDR3 is TGTGCTAGTGGTTCCACTCGGGACAGGGGACTCGCAGATACGCAGTATTTT.

The CDR3 DNA reads as TGTGCCAGCAGCCAGGACACGTCCGCCTACAATGAGCAGTTCTTC. Translated, it gives CASSQDTSAYNEQFF. The chain has TRBV5-6 and TRBJ2-1, with D perhaps TRBD1 (5 bases). The CDR3 spans 15 residues. Per germline, CDR1 SGHDT and CDR2 YYEEEE. Trimming shortened V by 4 bases and J by 2 bases, and 13 bases separated the two germline ends.

The chain combines TRBV4-3 with TRBJ2-3; D possibly corresponds to TRBD2 (5 bases). Trimming shortened V by 1 base and J by 3 bases, and 8 bases separated the two germline ends. Germline V gene sequence: CDR1 LGHNA, CDR2 YSLEER. CDR3 length equals 14 residues. CDR3 amino acids: CASSQGGNTDTQYF. The CDR3 nucleotides are TGCGCCAGCAGCCAAGGAGGGAATACAGATACGCAGTATTTT.

There are a few counts of this clonotype. The V call is TRBV20-1, the J call TRBJ2-1; D uncertain. V was cut by 6 bases and J by 7 bases, with 7 bases left in between. This CDR3 spans 10 amino acids. The germline V gene has CDR1 DFQATT and CDR2 SNEGSKA (reference sequence). DNA of the CDR3: TGCAGTGCCACCATGAATGAGCAGTTCTTC. Encoded protein: CSATMNEQFF.

The rearrangement joins TRBV29-1 to TRBJ2-5, with TRBD1 matching 7 bases. CDR3 size: 13 residues. CDR1 is SQVTM and CDR2 is ANQGSEA in the germline V gene. V shed 3 bases, J shed 5 bases, and the junction held 6 bases outside the gene matches. CDR3 sequence: CSVETGLAETQYF. CDR3 coding DNA: TGCAGCGTTGAGACAGGGCTCGCGGAGACCCAGTACTTC.